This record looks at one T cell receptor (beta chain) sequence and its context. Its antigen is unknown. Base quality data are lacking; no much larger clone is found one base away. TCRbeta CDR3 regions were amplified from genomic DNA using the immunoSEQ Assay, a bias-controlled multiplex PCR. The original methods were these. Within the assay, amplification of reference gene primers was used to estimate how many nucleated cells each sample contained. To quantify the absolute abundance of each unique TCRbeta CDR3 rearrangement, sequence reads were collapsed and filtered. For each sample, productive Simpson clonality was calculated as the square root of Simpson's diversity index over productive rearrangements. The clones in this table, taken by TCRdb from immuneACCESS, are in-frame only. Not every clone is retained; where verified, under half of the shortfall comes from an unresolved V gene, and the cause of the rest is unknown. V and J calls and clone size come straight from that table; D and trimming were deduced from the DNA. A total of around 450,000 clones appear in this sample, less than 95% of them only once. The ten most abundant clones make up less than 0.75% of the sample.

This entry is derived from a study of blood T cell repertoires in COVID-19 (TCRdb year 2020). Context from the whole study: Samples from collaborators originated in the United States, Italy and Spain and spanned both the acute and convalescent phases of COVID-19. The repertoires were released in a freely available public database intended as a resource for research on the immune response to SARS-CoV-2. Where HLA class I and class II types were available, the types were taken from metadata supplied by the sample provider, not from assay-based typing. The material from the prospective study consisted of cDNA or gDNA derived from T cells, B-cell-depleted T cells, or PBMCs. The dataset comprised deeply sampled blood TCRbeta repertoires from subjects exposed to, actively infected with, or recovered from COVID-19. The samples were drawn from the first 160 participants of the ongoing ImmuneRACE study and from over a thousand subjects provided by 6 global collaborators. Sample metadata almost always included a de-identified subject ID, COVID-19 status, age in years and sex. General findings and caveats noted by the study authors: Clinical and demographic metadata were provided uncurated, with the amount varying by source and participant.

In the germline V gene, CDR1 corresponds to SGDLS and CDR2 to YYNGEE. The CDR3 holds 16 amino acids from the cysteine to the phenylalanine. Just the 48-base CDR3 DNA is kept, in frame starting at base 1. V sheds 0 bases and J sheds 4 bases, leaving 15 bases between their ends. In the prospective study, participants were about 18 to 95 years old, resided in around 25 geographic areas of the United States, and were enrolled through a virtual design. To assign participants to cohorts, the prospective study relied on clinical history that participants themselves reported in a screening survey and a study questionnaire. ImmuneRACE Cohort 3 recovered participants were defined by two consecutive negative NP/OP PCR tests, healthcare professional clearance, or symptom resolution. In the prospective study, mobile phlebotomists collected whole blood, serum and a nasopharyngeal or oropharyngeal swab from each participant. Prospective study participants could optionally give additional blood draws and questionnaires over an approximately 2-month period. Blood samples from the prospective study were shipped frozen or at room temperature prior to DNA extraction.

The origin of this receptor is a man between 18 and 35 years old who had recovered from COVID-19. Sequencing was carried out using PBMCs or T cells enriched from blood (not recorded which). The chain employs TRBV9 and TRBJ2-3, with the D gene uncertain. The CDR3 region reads CASSVEGLVGADTQYF. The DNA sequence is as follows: TGTGCCAGCAGCGTAGAAGGCCTAGTTGGCGCAGATACGCAGTATTTT.